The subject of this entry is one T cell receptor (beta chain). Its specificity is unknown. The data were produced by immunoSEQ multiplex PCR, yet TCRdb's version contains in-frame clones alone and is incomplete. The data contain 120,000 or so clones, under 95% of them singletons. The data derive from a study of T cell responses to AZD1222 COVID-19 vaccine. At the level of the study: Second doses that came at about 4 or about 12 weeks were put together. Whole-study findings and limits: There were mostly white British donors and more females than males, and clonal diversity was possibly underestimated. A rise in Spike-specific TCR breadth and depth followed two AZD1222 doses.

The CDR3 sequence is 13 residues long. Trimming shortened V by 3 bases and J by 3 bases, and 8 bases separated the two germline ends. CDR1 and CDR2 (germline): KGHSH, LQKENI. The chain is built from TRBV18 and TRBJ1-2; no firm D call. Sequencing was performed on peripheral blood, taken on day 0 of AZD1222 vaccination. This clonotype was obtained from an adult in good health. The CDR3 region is CASSPEAYYGYTF. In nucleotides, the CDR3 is TGTGCCAGCTCACCGGAGGCGTACTATGGCTACACCTTC. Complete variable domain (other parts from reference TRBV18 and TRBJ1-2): NAGVMQNPRHLVRRRGQEARLRCSPMKGHSHVYWYRQLPEEGLKFMVYLQKENIIDESGMPKERFSAEFPKEGPSILRIQQVVRGDSAAYFCASSPEAYYGYTFGSGTRLTVV.